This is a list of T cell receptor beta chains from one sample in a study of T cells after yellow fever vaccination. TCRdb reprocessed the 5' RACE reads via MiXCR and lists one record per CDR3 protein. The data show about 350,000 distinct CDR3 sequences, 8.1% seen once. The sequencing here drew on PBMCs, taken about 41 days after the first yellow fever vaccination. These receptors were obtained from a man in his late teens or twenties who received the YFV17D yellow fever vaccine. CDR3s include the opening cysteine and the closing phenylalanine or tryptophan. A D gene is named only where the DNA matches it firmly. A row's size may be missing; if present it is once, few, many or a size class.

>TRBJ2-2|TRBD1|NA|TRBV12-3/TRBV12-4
TGTGCCAGCAGTTTAGCGAGAGACAGGGGGCCCGACCGCGCGAACACCGGGGAGCTGTTTTTT
CASSLARDRGPDRANTGELFF
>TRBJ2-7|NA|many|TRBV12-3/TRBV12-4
TGTGCCAGCAGCCCGGACCGCTCGGAGCAGTACTTC
CASSPDRSEQYF
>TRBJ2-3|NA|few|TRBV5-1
TGCGCCAGCAATCCTGGATTGCTAGGAGATACGCAGTATTTT
CASNPGLLGDTQYF
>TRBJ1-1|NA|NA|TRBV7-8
TGTGCCAGCAGCTTAGAGGGGGGGCTTGCCACTGAAGCTTTCTTT
CASSLEGGLATEAFF
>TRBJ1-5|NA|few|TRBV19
TGTGCCAGTAGTATCGTATCCGGCAATCAGCCCCAGCATTTT
CASSIVSGNQPQHF
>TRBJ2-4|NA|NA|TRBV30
TGTGCCTGGGGAGGGACGGCTCTTCAGTACTTC
CAWGGTALQYF
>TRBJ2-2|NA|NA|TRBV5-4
TGTGCCAGCAGCTTGGGTTCTTCCCTCCAGGCCGCCGGGGAGCTGTTTTTT
CASSLGSSLQAAGELFF
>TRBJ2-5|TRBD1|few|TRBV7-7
TGTGCCAGCAGCGCTGACAGGGATCCGACCCAGTACTTC
CASSADRDPTQYF
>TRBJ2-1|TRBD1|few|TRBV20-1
TGCAGTGCCCTACCGGGACAGGGGTTCCCTCTCTCCTACAATGAGCAGTTCTTC
CSALPGQGFPLSYNEQFF
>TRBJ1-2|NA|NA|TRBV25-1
TGTGCCAGCAGTGCGGGGCAGGAAACTACTCTAAGCTATGGCTACACCTTC
CASSAGQETTLSYGYTF
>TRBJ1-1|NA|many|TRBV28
TGTGCCAGCAGAACTCGACTTTCTGAAGCTTTCTTT
CASRTRLSEAFF
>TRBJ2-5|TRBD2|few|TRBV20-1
TGCAGTGCCCTAGCGGGGGGGACGGAAGAGACCCAGTACTTC
CSALAGGTEETQYF
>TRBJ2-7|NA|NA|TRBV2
TGTGCCAGCACCCCACTAGGGTCCTACGAGCAGTACTTC
CASTPLGSYEQYF
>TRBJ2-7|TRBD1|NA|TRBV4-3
TGCGCCAGCAGCCAATCCGCGGGACAGGATCGTTCCTACGAGCAGTACTTC
CASSQSAGQDRSYEQYF
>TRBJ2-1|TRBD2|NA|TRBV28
TGTGCCAGCAGTGCTAGCGGGGCAAAAGGCAATGAGCAGTTCTTC
CASSASGAKGNEQFF